By share, the clone carrying this T cell receptor (beta chain) counts as medium-sized. The antigen is unknown. Assay used: immunoSEQ multiplex PCR; TCRdb lists only in-frame clones, some missing. The profile shows over 2,000 clones, about 22% of them singletons. There are 14 residues in the CDR3. The germline V gene encodes CDR1 LGHNT and CDR2 FRNRAP. V dropped 2 bases and J dropped 8; count of bases not matched to a gene: 4. Stated treatment: randomized to nivolumab then ipilimumab (arm A) or the reverse (arm B). This record comes from a study of sequential checkpoint blockade in melanoma. Across the whole study: Both treatment sequences were followed by maintenance nivolumab. DNA from 70 to 95 pretreatment tumor samples underwent TCRβ immunosequencing. Study-wide findings and caveats: Rising tumor T-cell fraction and clonality meant about 30 times likelier benefit.

The chain employs TRBV12-5 and TRBJ1-4; 8 bases are shared with TRBD1. This receptor was taken from a human donor with melanoma. The source material was tumor tissue (inferred from file names), sampled from a patient given nivolumab and ipilimumab in sequence. The CDR3 here is CASGLRTGLEKLFF. The CDR3 nucleotides are TGTGCTAGTGGTTTGAGGACAGGGTTGGAAAAACTGTTTTTT. The whole variable domain, remainder taken from reference TRBV12-5 and TRBJ1-4, is DARVTQTPRHKVTEMGQEVTMRCQPILGHNTVFWYRQTMMQGLELLAYFRNRAPLDDSGMPKDRFSAEMPDATLATLKIQPSEPRDSAVYFCASGLRTGLEKLFFGSGTQLSVL.